This T cell receptor (beta chain) was observed in a study of human T cells and chemical hapten exposure. At the level of the study: All patients underwent weekly scalp dosing with diphenylcyclopropenone for the full roughly 25-week study. Small pooled library volume differences chiefly drove per-sample TCR yield variation.

TCRdb analysed the RACE reads with MiXCR anew, one entry per CDR3 protein. The sample carries fewer than 140,000 distinct CDR3 sequences, approximately 12% recorded once. Indicated time point: pre-sensitization, week 0. Treatment in this sample: therapeutic diphenylcyclopropenone sensitization with weekly scalp DPC. Samples of blood were obtained prior to the application of each patch test. Suited to DPC and affected by alopecia, the donors ranged from 18 to 70 years old. The source was whole blood, collected in connection with sensitization to the hapten diphenylcyclopropenone (DPC). The clonotype originates from a woman aged 45-65 years with alopecia areata. Some clones in this sample may be carry-over from other donors' samples.

CDR3 in amino acids: CAISNSLANTEAFF. The CDR3 DNA reads as TGTGCCATCAGCAACTCTTTAGCGAACACTGAAGCTTTCTTT. This chain joins TRBV10-3 and TRBJ1-1, with D uncertain. Germline values: CDR1 ENHRY, CDR2 SYGVKD. The CDR3 runs to 14 residues. Trimming cost V 6 bases and J 1 base, with 12 bases left between them.